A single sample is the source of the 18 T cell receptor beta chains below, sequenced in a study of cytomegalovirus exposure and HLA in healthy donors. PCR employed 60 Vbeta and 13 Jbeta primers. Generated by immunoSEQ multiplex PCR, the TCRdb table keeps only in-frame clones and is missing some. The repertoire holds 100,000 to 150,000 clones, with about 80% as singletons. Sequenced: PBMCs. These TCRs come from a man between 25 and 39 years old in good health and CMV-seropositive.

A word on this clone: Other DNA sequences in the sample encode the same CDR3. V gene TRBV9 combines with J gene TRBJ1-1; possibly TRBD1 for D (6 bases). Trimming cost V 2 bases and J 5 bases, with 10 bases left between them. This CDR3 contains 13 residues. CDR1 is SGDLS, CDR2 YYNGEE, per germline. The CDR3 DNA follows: TGTGCCAGCAGCGTCGGGGGGCGGACTGAAGCTTTCTTT. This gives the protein CASSVGGRTEAFF.

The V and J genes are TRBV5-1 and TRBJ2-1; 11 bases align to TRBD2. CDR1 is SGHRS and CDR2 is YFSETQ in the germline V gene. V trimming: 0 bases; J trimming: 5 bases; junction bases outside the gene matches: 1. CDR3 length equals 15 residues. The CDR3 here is CASSLELAGDNEQFF. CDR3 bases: TGCGCCAGCAGCTTGGAACTAGCGGGAGACAATGAGCAGTTCTTC.

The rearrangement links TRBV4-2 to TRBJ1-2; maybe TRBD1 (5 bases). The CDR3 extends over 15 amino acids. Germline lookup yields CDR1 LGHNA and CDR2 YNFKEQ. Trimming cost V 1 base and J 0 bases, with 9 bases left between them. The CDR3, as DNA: TGTGCCAGCAGCCAAGGTCGCAGGGCTAACTATGGCTACACCTTC. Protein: CASSQGRRANYGYTF.

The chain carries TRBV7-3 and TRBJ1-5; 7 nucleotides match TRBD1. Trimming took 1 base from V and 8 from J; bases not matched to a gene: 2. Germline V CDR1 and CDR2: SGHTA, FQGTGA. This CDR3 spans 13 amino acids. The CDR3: CASSLNQGEPQHF. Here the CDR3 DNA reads TGTGCCAGCAGCTTAAATCAGGGGGAGCCCCAGCATTTT. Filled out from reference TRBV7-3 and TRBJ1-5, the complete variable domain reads GAGVSQTPSNKVTEKGKYVELRCDPISGHTALYWYRQSLGQGPEFLIYFQGTGAADDSGLPNDRFFAVRPEGSVSTLKIQRTERGDSAVYLCASSLNQGEPQHFGDGTRLSIL.

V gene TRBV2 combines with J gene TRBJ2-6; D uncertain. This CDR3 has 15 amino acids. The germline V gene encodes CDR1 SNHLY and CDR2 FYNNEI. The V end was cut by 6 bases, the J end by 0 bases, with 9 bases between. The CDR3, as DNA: TGTGCCAGCAGCGATAGGAGCTCTGGGGCCAACGTCCTGACTTTC. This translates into CASSDRSSGANVLTF. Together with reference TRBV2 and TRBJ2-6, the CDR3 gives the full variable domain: EPEVTQTPSHQVTQMGQEVILRCVPISNHLYFYWYRQILGQKVEFLVSFYNNEISEKSEIFDDQFSVERPDGSNFTLKIRSTKLEDSAMYFCASSDRSSGANVLTFGAGSRLTVL.

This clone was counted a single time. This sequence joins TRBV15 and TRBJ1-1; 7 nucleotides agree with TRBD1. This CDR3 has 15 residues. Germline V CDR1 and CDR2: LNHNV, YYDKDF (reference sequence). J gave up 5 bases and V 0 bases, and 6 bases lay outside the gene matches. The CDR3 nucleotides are TGTGCCACCAGCAGAGATTTAACAGGGGTAACTGAAGCTTTCTTT. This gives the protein CATSRDLTGVTEAFF.

CDR3 protein: CASSPDIAGVQETQYF. CDR3 nucleotide sequence: TGCGCCAGCAGCCCGGATATAGCGGGGGTACAAGAGACCCAGTACTTC. V is TRBV5-1 and J is TRBJ2-5; TRBD2 agrees at 9 bases. V lost 4 bases and J lost 2; bases outside the gene matches: 9. The CDR3 is 16 residues long. Looked up from germline, CDR1 is SGHRS and CDR2 is YFSETQ.

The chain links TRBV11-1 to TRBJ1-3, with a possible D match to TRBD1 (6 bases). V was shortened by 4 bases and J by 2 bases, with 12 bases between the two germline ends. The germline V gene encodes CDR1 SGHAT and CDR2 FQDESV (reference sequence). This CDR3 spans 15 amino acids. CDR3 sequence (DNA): TGTGCCAGCAGCTACCTACAGGGAACTGGAAACACCATATATTTT. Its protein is CASSYLQGTGNTIYF.

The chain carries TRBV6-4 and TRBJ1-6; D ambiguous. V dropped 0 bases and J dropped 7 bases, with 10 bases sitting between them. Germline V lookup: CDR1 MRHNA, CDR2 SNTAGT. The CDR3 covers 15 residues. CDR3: CASSDSPEGNSPLHF. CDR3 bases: TGTGCCAGCAGTGACTCGCCGGAGGGAAATTCACCCCTCCACTTT.

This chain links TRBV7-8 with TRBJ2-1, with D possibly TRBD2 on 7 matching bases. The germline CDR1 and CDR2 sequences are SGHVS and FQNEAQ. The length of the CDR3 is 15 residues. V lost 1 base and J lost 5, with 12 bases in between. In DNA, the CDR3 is TGTGCCAGCAGCTTAGAAGGGGGGGAGAACAATGAGCAGTTCTTC. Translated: CASSLEGGENNEQFF.

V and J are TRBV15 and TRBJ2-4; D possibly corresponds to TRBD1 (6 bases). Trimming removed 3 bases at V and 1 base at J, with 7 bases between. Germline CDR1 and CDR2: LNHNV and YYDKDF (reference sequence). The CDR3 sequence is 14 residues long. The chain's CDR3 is CATSRQGAKNIQYF. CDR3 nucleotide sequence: TGTGCCACCAGCAGGCAGGGGGCCAAAAACATTCAGTACTTC.

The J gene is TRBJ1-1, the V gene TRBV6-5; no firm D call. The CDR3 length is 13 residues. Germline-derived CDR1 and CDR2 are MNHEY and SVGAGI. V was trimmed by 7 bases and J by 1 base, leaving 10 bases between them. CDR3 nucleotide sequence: TGTGCCAGCAATTTCGCAGAGAACACTGAAGCTTTCTTT. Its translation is CASNFAENTEAFF.

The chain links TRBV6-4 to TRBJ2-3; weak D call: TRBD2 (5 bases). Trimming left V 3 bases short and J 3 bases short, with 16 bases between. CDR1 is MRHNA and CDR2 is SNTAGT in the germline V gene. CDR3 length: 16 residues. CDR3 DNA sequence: TGTGCCAGCAGTGAAGGTGCTGGACCGGGGACAGATACGCAGTATTTT. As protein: CASSEGAGPGTDTQYF.

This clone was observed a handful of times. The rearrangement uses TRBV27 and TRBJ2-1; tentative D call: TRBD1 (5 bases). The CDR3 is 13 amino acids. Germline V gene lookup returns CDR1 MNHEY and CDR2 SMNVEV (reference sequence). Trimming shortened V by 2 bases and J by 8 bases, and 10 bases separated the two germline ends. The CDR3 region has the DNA TGTGCCAGCAGTTTAGCCAGGGCAGATGAGCAGTTCTTC. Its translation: CASSLARADEQFF.

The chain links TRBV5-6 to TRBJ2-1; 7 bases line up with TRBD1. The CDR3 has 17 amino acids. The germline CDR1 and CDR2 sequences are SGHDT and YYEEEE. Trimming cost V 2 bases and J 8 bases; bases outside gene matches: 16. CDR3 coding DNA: TGTGCCAGCAGCTTTGGCCTACAGGGGTCCTCCCGCGATGAGCAGTTCTTC. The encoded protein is CASSFGLQGSSRDEQFF. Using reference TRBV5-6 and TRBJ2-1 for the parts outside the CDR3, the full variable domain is DAGVTQSPTHLIKTRGQQVTLRCSPKSGHDTVSWYQQALGQGPQFIFQYYEEEERQRGNFPDRFSGHQFPNYSSELNVNALLLGDSALYLCASSFGLQGSSRDEQFFGPGTRLTVL.

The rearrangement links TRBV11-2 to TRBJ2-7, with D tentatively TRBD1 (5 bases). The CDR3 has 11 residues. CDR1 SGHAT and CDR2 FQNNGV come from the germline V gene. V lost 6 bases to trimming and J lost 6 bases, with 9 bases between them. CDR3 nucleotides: TGTGCCAGCAGTTCCGACAGCGAGCAGTACTTC. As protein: CASSSDSEQYF.

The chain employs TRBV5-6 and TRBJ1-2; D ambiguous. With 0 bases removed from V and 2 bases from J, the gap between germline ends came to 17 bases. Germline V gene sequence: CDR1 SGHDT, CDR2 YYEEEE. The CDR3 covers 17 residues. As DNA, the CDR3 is TGTGCCAGCAGCTTGGAACACGCCGGCCGGGAAAACTATGGCTACACCTTC. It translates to CASSLEHAGRENYGYTF.

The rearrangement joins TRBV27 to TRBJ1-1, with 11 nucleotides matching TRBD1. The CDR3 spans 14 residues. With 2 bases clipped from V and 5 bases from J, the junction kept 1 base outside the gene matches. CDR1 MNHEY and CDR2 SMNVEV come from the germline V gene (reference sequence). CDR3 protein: CASSLGTGGTEAFF. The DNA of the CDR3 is TGTGCCAGCAGTTTAGGGACAGGGGGAACTGAAGCTTTCTTT.